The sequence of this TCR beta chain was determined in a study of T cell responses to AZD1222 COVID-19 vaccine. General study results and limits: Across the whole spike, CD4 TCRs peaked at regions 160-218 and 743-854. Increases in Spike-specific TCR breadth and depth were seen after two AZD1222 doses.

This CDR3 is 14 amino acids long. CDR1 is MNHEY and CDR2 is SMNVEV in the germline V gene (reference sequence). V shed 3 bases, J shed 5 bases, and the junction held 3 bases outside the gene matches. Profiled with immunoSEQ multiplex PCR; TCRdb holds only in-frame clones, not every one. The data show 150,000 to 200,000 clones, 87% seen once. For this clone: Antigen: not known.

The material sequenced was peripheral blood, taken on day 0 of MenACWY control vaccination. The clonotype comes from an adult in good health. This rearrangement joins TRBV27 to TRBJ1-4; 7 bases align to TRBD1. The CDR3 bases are TGTGCCAGCAGTTTGGACAGGAGCAATGAAAAACTGTTTTTT. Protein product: CASSLDRSNEKLFF.